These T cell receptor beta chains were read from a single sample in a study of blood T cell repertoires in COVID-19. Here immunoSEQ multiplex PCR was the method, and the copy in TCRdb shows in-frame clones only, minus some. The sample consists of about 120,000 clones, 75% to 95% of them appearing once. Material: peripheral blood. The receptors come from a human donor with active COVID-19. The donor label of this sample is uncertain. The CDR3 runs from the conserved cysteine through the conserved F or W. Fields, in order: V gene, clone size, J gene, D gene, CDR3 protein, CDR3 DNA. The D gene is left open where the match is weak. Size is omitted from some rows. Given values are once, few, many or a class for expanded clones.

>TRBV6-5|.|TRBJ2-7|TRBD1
CASRGADRVGQYF
TGTGCCAGCAGGGGGGCAGACAGGGTCGGGCAGTACTTC
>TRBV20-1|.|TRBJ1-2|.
CSASPTNYGYTF
TGCAGTGCTAGTCCTACTAACTATGGCTACACCTTC
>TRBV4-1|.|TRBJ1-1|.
CASSQDRQGGAEAFF
TGCGCCAGCAGCCAAGATCGTCAGGGTGGCGCTGAAGCTTTCTTT
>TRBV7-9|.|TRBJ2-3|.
CASSLPPSGGSLSDTQYF
TGTGCCAGCAGCTTACCGCCCTCGGGTGGGAGTCTTTCAGATACGCAGTATTTT
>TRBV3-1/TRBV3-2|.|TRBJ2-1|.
CASSQGDSAGARQFF
TGTGCCAGCAGCCAAGGGGATTCGGCGGGGGCCCGGCAGTTCTTC
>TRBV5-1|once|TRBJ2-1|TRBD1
CASSLGDSHNEQFF
TGCGCCAGCAGCTTGGGGGACAGCCACAATGAGCAGTTCTTC
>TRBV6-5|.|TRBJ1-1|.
CASSYSIGMNTEAFF
TGTGCCAGCAGTTACTCGATCGGGATGAACACTGAAGCTTTCTTT
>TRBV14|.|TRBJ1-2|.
CASSPNRGFGGYTF
TGTGCCAGCAGCCCAAATAGGGGGTTCGGTGGCTACACCTTC
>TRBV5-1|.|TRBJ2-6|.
CASSRDRPSSGANVLTF
TGCGCCAGCAGCCGCGACAGGCCCAGCTCTGGGGCCAACGTCCTGACTTTC
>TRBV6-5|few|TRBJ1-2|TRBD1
CASSYKRDRETYTF
TGTGCCAGCAGTTACAAACGGGACAGGGAGACGTACACCTTC
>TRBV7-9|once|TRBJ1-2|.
CASSHQGFGYTF
TGTGCCAGCAGTCATCAGGGTTTCGGCTACACCTTC
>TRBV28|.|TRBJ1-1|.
CASSLLRTLNTEAFF
TGTGCCAGCAGTTTACTTAGGACATTGAACACTGAAGCTTTCTTT
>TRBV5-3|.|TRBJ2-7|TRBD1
CARSAGTGGFEQYF
TGTGCCAGAAGCGCCGGGACAGGGGGCTTCGAGCAGTACTTC
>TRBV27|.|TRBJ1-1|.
CARSRVLMLMNTEAFF
TGTGCCAGGTCCCGGGTTTTGATGTTGATGAACACTGAAGCTTTCTTT
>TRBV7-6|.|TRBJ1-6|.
CASSPLGRGISPLHF
TGTGCCAGCAGCCCCCTCGGCAGGGGAATCTCACCCCTCCACTTT
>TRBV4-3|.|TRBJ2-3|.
CASSQAEGSDTQYF
TGCGCCAGCAGCCAAGCGGAGGGATCAGATACGCAGTATTTT
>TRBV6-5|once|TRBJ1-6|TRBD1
CASRSTGQINSPLHF
TGTGCCAGCAGATCAACGGGACAGATAAATTCACCCCTCCACTTT
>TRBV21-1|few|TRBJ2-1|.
CASSQIRLAGTYNEQFF
TGTGCCAGCAGCCAAATAAGACTAGCGGGGACATACAATGAGCAGTTCTTC
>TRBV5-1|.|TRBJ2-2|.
CASSFAENTGELFF
TGCGCCAGCAGCTTTGCAGAAAACACCGGGGAGCTGTTTTTT
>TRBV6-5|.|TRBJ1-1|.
CASRPTLNTEAFF
TGTGCCAGCAGACCGACACTGAACACTGAAGCTTTCTTT
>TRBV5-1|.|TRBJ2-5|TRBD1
CASSTAGTGGQETQYF
TGCGCCAGCAGCACTGCCGGGACAGGGGGCCAAGAGACCCAGTACTTC
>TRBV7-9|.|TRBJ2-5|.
CASSFFNRQETQYF
TGTGCCAGCAGCTTTTTTAATCGCCAAGAGACCCAGTACTTC
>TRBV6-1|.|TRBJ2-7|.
CASSEPRRAYEQYF
TGTGCCAGCAGTGAACCGAGACGGGCCTACGAGCAGTACTTC
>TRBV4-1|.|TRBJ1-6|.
CASSQDSGFVHSPLHF
TGCGCCAGCAGCCAAGATTCGGGGTTCGTACATTCACCCCTCCACTTT
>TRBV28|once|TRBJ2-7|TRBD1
CASSFGTDEQYF
TGTGCCAGCAGTTTTGGGACAGACGAGCAGTACTTC
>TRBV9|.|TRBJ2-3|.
CASSAEGLTDTQYF
TGTGCCAGCAGCGCGGAAGGACTGACAGATACGCAGTATTTT
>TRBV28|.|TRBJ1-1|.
CASSLHLNTEAFF
TGTGCCAGCAGTCTTCACTTGAACACTGAAGCTTTCTTT
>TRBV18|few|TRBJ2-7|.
CASSPRPGFGVGSEASYEQYF
TGTGCCAGCTCACCACGCCCAGGTTTTGGGGTCGGTTCGGAGGCCTCCTACGAGCAGTACTTC
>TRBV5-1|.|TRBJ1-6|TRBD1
CASSLARGTAENSPLHF
TGCGCCAGCAGCTTGGCACGCGGGACAGCCGAAAACTCACCCCTCCACTTT
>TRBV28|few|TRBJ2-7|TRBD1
CASRPTGRRYEQYF
TGTGCCAGCAGACCGACAGGGCGGCGGTACGAGCAGTACTTC
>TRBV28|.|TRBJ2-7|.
CASSLDSHPYEQYF
TGTGCCAGCAGTTTGGACAGCCACCCCTACGAGCAGTACTTC
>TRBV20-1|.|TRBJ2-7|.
CSVQRRYEQYF
TGCAGTGTGCAGCGCCGCTACGAGCAGTACTTC
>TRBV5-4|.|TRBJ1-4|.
CASSSGTRNEKLFF
TGTGCCAGCAGCTCCGGGACACGAAATGAAAAACTGTTTTTT
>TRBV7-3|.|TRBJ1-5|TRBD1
CASSRTPGTGHQPQHF
TGTGCCAGCAGCAGAACACCCGGGACAGGGCATCAGCCCCAGCATTTT
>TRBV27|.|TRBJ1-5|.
CASSLQANQPQHF
TGTGCCAGCAGCCTACAGGCGAATCAGCCCCAGCATTTT
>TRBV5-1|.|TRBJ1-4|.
CASSPSANEKLFF
TGCGCCAGCAGCCCCTCTGCTAATGAAAAACTGTTTTTT
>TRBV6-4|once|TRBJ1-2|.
CASSRQSNYGYTF
TGTGCCAGCAGTCGACAGAGCAACTATGGCTACACCTTC
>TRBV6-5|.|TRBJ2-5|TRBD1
CASRGTGAETQYF
TGTGCCAGCAGGGGGACAGGGGCCGAGACCCAGTACTTC
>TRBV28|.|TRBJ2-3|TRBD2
CASSSSGGVFRVDTQYF
TGTGCCAGCAGTTCCTCGGGGGGTGTTTTTCGTGTAGATACGCAGTATTTT
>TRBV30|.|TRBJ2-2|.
CAWSVALNTGELFF
TGTGCCTGGAGTGTAGCCCTTAACACCGGGGAGCTGTTTTTT
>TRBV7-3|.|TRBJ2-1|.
CASSLFSGYEQFF
TGTGCCAGCAGCTTATTCTCGGGATACGAGCAGTTCTTC
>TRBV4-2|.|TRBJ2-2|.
CASSQTRGTGELFF
TGTGCCAGCAGCCAGACTAGAGGTACCGGGGAGCTGTTTTTT
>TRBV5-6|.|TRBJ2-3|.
CASSWVGRGSDTQYF
TGTGCCAGCAGCTGGGTGGGCCGAGGGTCGGATACGCAGTATTTT
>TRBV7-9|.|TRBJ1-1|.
CASSLGLSGAFF
TGTGCCAGCAGCTTAGGTTTGAGTGGAGCTTTCTTT
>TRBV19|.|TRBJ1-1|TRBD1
CASSKPGGRMNTEAFF
TGTGCCAGTAGTAAGCCAGGGGGCCGGATGAACACTGAAGCTTTCTTT